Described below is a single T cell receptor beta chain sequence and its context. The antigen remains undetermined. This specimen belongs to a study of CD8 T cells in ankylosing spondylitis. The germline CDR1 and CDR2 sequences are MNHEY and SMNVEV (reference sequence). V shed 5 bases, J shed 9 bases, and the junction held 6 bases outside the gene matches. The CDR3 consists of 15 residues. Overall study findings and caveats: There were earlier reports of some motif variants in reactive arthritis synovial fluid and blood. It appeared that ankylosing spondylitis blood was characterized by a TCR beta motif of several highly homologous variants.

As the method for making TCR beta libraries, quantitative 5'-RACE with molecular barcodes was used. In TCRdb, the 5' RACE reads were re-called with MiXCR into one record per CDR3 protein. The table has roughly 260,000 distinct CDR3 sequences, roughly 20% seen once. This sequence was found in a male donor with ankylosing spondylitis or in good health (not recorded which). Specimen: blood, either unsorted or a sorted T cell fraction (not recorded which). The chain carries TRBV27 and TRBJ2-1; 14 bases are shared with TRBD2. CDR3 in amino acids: CASSPGLAGDFEQFF. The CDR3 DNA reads TGTGCCAGCAGTCCGGGACTAGCGGGAGACTTTGAGCAGTTCTTC.